The next 10 T cell receptor beta chains were all read from a single sample in a study of siplizumab effects on memory and regulatory T cells. The table came from immunoSEQ multiplex PCR; TCRdb's copy has only in-frame clones and leaves some out. The sample consists of 92,000 or so clones, around 90% of them appearing once. Sequencing used CD4+ T cells sorted from blood. Source of these receptors: a human donor in good health.

The chain joins TRBV7-2 to TRBJ2-3; 7 nucleotides agree with TRBD1. Germline V gene lookup returns CDR1 SGHTA and CDR2 FQGNSA. The J segment lost 6 bases and the V segment lost 2 bases, leaving 14 bases of the junction unmatched. CDR3 length: 17 residues. The CDR3 region is CASSLRVGRGPNDTQYF. CDR3 DNA: TGTGCCAGCAGCTTAAGGGTCGGAAGGGGGCCCAACGATACGCAGTATTTT.

J is TRBJ2-5 and V is TRBV12-5, with D unclear. Germline CDR1 and CDR2: LGHNT and FRNRAP. This CDR3 comprises 15 residues. The germline V and J ends were trimmed by 5 bases and 7 bases, with 20 bases remaining between them. CDR3 coding DNA: TGTGCTAGTGGTCCTGAAGCGTCATCGGCTGGGACCCAGTACTTC. As protein: CASGPEASSAGTQYF. Based on the CDR3 plus reference TRBV12-5 and TRBJ2-5, the full variable domain is DARVTQTPRHKVTEMGQEVTMRCQPILGHNTVFWYRQTMMQGLELLAYFRNRAPLDDSGMPKDRFSAEMPDATLATLKIQPSEPRDSAVYFCASGPEASSAGTQYFGPGTRLLVL.

J is TRBJ2-5 and V is TRBV5-6; possible D gene TRBD1, 6 bases. The CDR3 consists of 14 residues. V was trimmed by 1 base and J by 0 bases, leaving 7 bases between them. Germline V gives CDR1 SGHDT, CDR2 YYEEEE. In DNA, the CDR3 is TGTGCCAGCAGCTTGAGGGACAACCAAGAGACCCAGTACTTC. Translating gives CASSLRDNQETQYF.

The CDR3 DNA follows: TGCGCCAGCAGCTTGGATCCCCCGGATATCGGCTACGAGCAGTACTTC. Its protein is CASSLDPPDIGYEQYF. The gene calls are TRBV5-1 and TRBJ2-7; no clear D. V dropped 0 bases and J dropped 3 bases, with 16 bases sitting between them. The CDR3 runs 16 residues. Per the germline V gene, CDR1 is SGHRS and CDR2 is YFSETQ.

The V and J genes are TRBV18 and TRBJ1-5, with D possibly being TRBD1 (5 bases). V was clipped by 4 bases and J by 5 bases, with 9 bases between them. The V gene's germline CDR1 is KGHSH and CDR2 LQKENI. The CDR3 extends over 13 amino acids. The CDR3 DNA follows: TGTGCCAGCTCACGGGGGAGAGATCAGCCCCAGCATTTT. Encoded protein: CASSRGRDQPQHF.

This chain links TRBV4-3 with TRBJ2-2, with 9 positions matching TRBD2. CDR3 size: 14 residues. CDR1 is LGHNA, CDR2 YSLEER, per germline. Losses at the gene ends were 1 base for V and 7 bases for J; bases not matched to a gene: 1. The CDR3 here is CASSQVAGVGELFF. The CDR3 nucleotides read TGCGCCAGCAGCCAAGTAGCGGGAGTCGGGGAGCTGTTTTTT.

V is TRBV19 and J is TRBJ1-5; D perhaps matches TRBD1 (6 bases). V lost 4 bases, J lost 6 bases, and 10 bases lay in between. The germline V gene encodes CDR1 LNHDA and CDR2 SQIVND (reference sequence). This CDR3 has 13 amino acids. CDR3 nucleotide sequence: TGTGCCAGTAGTACTAGGACAGTTCAGCCCCAGCATTTT. Amino acids: CASSTRTVQPQHF.

This sequence joins TRBV28 and TRBJ2-7; 13 bases are shared with TRBD2. CDR3 length: 16 amino acids. In germline, CDR1 is MDHEN, CDR2 SYDVKM. V lost 0 bases to trimming and J lost 3 bases; unmatched junction nucleotides: 2. Here the CDR3 reads CASSLWGTSGVYEQYF. The CDR3 region has the DNA TGTGCCAGCAGTTTATGGGGGACTAGCGGGGTCTACGAGCAGTACTTC. The full variable domain, rest sourced from reference TRBV28 and TRBJ2-7, is DVKVTQSSRYLVKRTGEKVFLECVQDMDHENMFWYRQDPGLGLRLIYFSYDVKMKEKGDIPEGYSVSREKKERFSLILESASTNQTSMYLCASSLWGTSGVYEQYFGPGTRLTVT.

The chain employs TRBV18 and TRBJ1-2, with D hard to call. V lost 3 bases, J lost 5 bases, and 13 bases lay in between. Germline-derived CDR1 and CDR2 are KGHSH and LQKENI. The CDR3 is made up of 14 amino acids. The CDR3 region has the DNA TGTGCCAGCTCACCCAACGACATGGGATATGGCTACACCTTC. Encoded protein: CASSPNDMGYGYTF. The complete variable domain, with remaining parts taken from reference TRBV18 and TRBJ1-2, reads NAGVMQNPRHLVRRRGQEARLRCSPMKGHSHVYWYRQLPEEGLKFMVYLQKENIIDESGMPKERFSAEFPKEGPSILRIQQVVRGDSAAYFCASSPNDMGYGYTFGSGTRLTVV.

V gene TRBV5-5 combines with J gene TRBJ1-2, with TRBD1 matching 8 bases. The V gene's germline CDR1 is SGHKS and CDR2 YYEKEE (reference sequence). The CDR3 totals 14 residues. J lost 2 bases, V lost 5 bases, and 5 bases had no gene match. CDR3 sequence (DNA): TGTGCCAGCAGATATGGACAGGGAAACTATGGCTACACCTTC. Translation gives CASRYGQGNYGYTF.